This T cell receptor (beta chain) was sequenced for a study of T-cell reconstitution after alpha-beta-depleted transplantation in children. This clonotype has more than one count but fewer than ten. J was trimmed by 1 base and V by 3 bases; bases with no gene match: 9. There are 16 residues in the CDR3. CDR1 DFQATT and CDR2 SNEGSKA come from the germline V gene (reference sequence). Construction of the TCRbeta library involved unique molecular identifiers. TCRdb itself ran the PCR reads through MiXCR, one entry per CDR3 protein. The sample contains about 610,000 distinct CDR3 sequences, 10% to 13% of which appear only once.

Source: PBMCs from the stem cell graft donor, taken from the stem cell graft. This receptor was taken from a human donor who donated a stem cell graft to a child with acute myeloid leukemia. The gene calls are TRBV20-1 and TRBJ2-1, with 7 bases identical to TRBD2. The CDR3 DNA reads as TGCAGTGCTAGGGCTAGCGGAATGGGGTCCTACAATGAGCAGTTCTTC. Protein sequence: CSARASGMGSYNEQFF.